The 27 T cell receptor beta chains listed next were all sequenced from one sample in a study of early T cells in non-severe SARS-CoV-2 infection. TCRdb re-derived calls from the 5' RACE reads in MiXCR, one entry per CDR3 protein. This table has some 50,000 distinct CDR3 sequences, 9.1% appearing once. Input material: whole blood. These receptors were obtained from an adult who was a healthcare worker with PCR-confirmed SARS-CoV-2 infection or an uninfected control (not recorded which).

This clonotype was seen many times. CDR3 residues: CASSKEGRNTEAFF. In DNA, the CDR3 is TGTGCCAGCAGTAAGGAGGGGAGGAACACTGAAGCTTTCTTT. The V call is TRBV6-4, the J call TRBJ1-1, with a weak D call TRBD1 (5 bases). Looked up from germline, CDR1 is MRHNA and CDR2 is SNTAGT. V gave up 5 bases and J gave up 1 base, with 11 bases separating them. The length of the CDR3 is 14 residues.

The CDR3 DNA reads as TGCGCCAGCAGCCCAGCGACAGGCAGGACTGAAGCTTTCTTT. It codes for CASSPATGRTEAFF. This chain joins TRBV5-1 and TRBJ1-1, with D tentatively TRBD1 (6 bases). Germline V gene data show CDR1 as SGHRS and CDR2 as YFSETQ. CDR3 size: 14 residues. Trimming took off 4 bases at V and 5 bases at J, with 15 bases between the two ends.

This clonotype was detected only a few times. The V and J genes are TRBV7-2 and TRBJ2-3; TRBD2 matches 8 bases. In germline, CDR1 is SGHTA, CDR2 FQGNSA. CDR3 length equals 15 residues. Trimming cost V 5 bases and J 0 bases; bases outside gene matches: 4. The CDR3 spells CASSLLAASTDTQYF. CDR3 bases: TGTGCCAGCAGCCTACTAGCGGCTAGCACAGATACGCAGTATTTT.

This clonotype appeared many times. V gene TRBV7-2 combines with J gene TRBJ2-2; the match to TRBD2 covers 11 bases. From germline, CDR1 is SGHTA and CDR2 FQGNSA. The CDR3 runs to 16 residues. V lost 5 bases to trimming and J lost 5 bases; unmatched junction nucleotides: 7. The CDR3 reads CASSPPGLAVTGELFF. CDR3 nucleotide sequence: TGTGCCAGCAGCCCTCCGGGACTAGCGGTAACCGGGGAGCTGTTTTTT.

This clonotype occurred many times. The V gene is TRBV20-1, the J gene TRBJ1-2; the D is unclear. This CDR3 spans 13 amino acids. The V gene's germline CDR1 is DFQATT and CDR2 SNEGSKA (reference sequence). Trimming removed 4 bases from V and 8 bases from J, with 17 bases in between. The CDR3 DNA reads TGCAGTGCTACTGAGAGTAGGTCTGGCGGCTACACCTTC. Protein product: CSATESRSGGYTF.

The sample holds many counts of this clonotype. The V gene is TRBV19, the J gene TRBJ2-7; perhaps TRBD2 as D (6 bases). CDR3 length: 15 amino acids. Per germline, CDR1 LNHDA and CDR2 SQIVND (reference sequence). V lost 1 base and J 4 bases, leaving 14 bases between the germline ends. The CDR3 spells CASSIVGLEGYEQYF. DNA for the CDR3: TGTGCCAGTAGTATAGTAGGACTGGAGGGATACGAGCAGTACTTC.

This clonotype showed up many times. The rearrangement joins TRBV20-1 to TRBJ2-1; 8 positions agree with TRBD2. The V gene end was trimmed by 3 bases and the J gene end by 8 bases; junction bases not matched to a gene: 3. Germline V gene sequence: CDR1 DFQATT, CDR2 SNEGSKA (reference sequence). The CDR3 runs to 12 residues. The CDR3 region is CSASGRADEQFF. The CDR3 DNA is TGCAGTGCTAGCGGGAGGGCCGATGAGCAGTTCTTC.

This clonotype was picked up many times. This chain uses TRBV7-9 with TRBJ2-1; maybe TRBD2 (5 bases). Germline V gene sequence: CDR1 SEHNR, CDR2 FQNEAQ (reference sequence). V shed 3 bases and J shed 3 bases, with 9 bases lying between them. The CDR3 is made up of 14 amino acids. CDR3 sequence reads: CASSLLALYNEQFF. CDR3 sequence (DNA): TGTGCCAGCAGCTTGCTAGCTCTCTACAATGAGCAGTTCTTC.

This clonotype was detected many times. The V and J genes are TRBV6-5 and TRBJ1-6; D ambiguous. Germline CDR1 is MNHEY and CDR2 is SVGAGI. The CDR3 spans 13 residues. V lost 6 bases, J lost 7 bases, and 10 bases lay in between. CDR3 in amino acids: CASRRQTNSPLHF. The CDR3 nucleotides are TGTGCCAGCAGAAGGCAAACAAATTCACCCCTCCACTTT.

The table lists this clonotype with a few counts. In DNA form, the CDR3 reads TGTGCCAGCAGCACGAGTCCTTCCCCCTACAATGAGCAGTTCTTC. Translating gives CASSTSPSPYNEQFF. The V call is TRBV7-3, the J call TRBJ2-1; no clear D. Trimming left V 5 bases short and J 2 bases short, with 13 bases between. The CDR3 sequence is 15 residues long. Germline V gene data show CDR1 as SGHTA and CDR2 as FQGTGA.

This clonotype was observed a single time. The junction departs from germline at one end; a sequencing error may be responsible. The chain links TRBV5-1 to TRBJ2-1, with unresolved D. Looked up from germline, CDR1 is SGHRS and CDR2 is YFSETQ. There are 13 residues in the CDR3. CDR3 bases: TGCGCCATCAGCTTGGTACCTTACAATGAGCAGTTCTTC. Translated, it gives CAISLVPYNEQFF. Using reference TRBV5-1 and TRBJ2-1 for the parts outside the CDR3, the full variable domain is KAGVTQTPRYLIKTRGQQVTLSCSPISGHRSVSWYQQTPGQGLQFLFEYFSETQRNKGNFPGRFSGRQFSNSRSEMNVSTLELGDSALYLCAISLVPYNEQFFGPGTRLTVL.

This clonotype appeared many times. The V gene is TRBV9, the J gene TRBJ2-7; 10 positions agree with TRBD1. CDR3 length: 16 residues. Losses at the gene ends were 0 bases for V and 3 bases for J; bases not matched to a gene: 6. From germline, CDR1 is SGDLS and CDR2 YYNGEE. The CDR3 here is CASSVESGTGDYEQYF. The CDR3 nucleotides are TGTGCCAGCAGCGTAGAGTCTGGGACAGGGGACTACGAGCAGTACTTC.

In this sample, this clonotype turned up many times. The chain links TRBV10-3 to TRBJ2-1; 9 nucleotides agree with TRBD1. CDR1 is ENHRY and CDR2 is SYGVKD in the germline V gene. The CDR3 is made up of 12 amino acids. J gave up 12 bases and V 2 bases, and 2 bases lay outside the gene matches. The DNA for the CDR3 is TGTGCCATCAGTGAGCTGGGACAGGGGCAGTTCTTC. Translation gives CAISELGQGQFF.

This clonotype was seen a few times. The rearrangement joins TRBV7-2 to TRBJ2-1, with 8 bases identical to TRBD2. The CDR3 is made up of 14 amino acids. Germline lookup yields CDR1 SGHTA and CDR2 FQGNSA. Trimming removed 7 bases from V and 10 bases from J; junction bases left unmatched: 12. CDR3 amino acids: CASKRGSGRTEQFF. CDR3 bases: TGTGCCAGCAAGAGGGGAAGCGGGAGAACCGAGCAGTTCTTC.

The table lists this clonotype with many counts. This chain joins TRBV2 and TRBJ2-2; D is uncertain. The CDR3 has 15 amino acids. Germline loops: CDR1 SNHLY, CDR2 FYNNEI. Trimming pared 6 bases from V and 0 bases from J, leaving 11 bases between. CDR3 residues: CASRDGAANTGELFF. CDR3 coding DNA: TGTGCCAGCAGGGACGGCGCCGCGAACACCGGGGAGCTGTTTTTT.

By share, this clonotype counts as medium-sized (0.01 to 0.1%). CDR3 amino acids: CSARNVQGLSGNTIYF. CDR3 DNA: TGCAGTGCTAGAAATGTCCAGGGCCTCTCTGGAAACACCATATATTTT. The rearrangement uses TRBV20-1 and TRBJ1-3; D possibly corresponds to TRBD1 (5 bases). This CDR3 is built from 16 residues. Per the germline V gene, CDR1 is DFQATT and CDR2 is SNEGSKA (reference sequence). Trimming removed 2 bases at V and 0 bases at J, with 14 bases between.

This rearrangement joins TRBV5-1 to TRBJ2-1; D ambiguous. With 4 bases removed from V and 3 bases from J, the gap between germline ends came to 14 bases. CDR1 is SGHRS, CDR2 YFSETQ, per germline. The CDR3 is made up of 15 amino acids. CDR3 region: CASSQAGFSYNEQFF. As DNA, the CDR3 is TGCGCCAGCAGCCAAGCAGGCTTCAGCTACAATGAGCAGTTCTTC.

This clonotype was counted many times. The rearrangement links TRBV20-1 to TRBJ2-7, with D unclear. The CDR3 consists of 14 residues. Germline CDR1 and CDR2: DFQATT and SNEGSKA (reference sequence). The germline V and J ends were trimmed by 5 bases and 0 bases, with 14 bases remaining between them. CDR3 loop: CSAGSYRNSYEQYF. The DNA of the CDR3 is TGCAGTGCTGGATCCTACCGAAACTCCTACGAGCAGTACTTC.

In this sample, this clonotype turned up many times. J is TRBJ1-4 and V is TRBV7-9, with 8 bases identical to TRBD1. The CDR3 contains 15 residues. Unmatched junction bases numbered 9, after V lost 4 bases and J lost 8 bases. Germline V gene data show CDR1 as SEHNR and CDR2 as FQNEAQ (reference sequence). CDR3 amino acids: CASSSPTGVGEKLFF. The DNA of the CDR3 is TGTGCCAGCAGCTCCCCGACAGGGGTGGGAGAAAAACTGTTTTTT.

For the CDR3, the DNA is TGTGCCAGCAGCACCGCCGGGACAGGGGGCGAATCCTACGAGCAGTACTTC. Translating it yields CASSTAGTGGESYEQYF. The chain employs TRBV27 and TRBJ2-7; TRBD1 agrees at 12 bases. The CDR3 is made up of 17 amino acids. Germline V gene lookup returns CDR1 MNHEY and CDR2 SMNVEV (reference sequence). The V segment lost 6 bases and the J segment 1 base; nucleotides outside the gene matches: 10.

In its sample, this clonotype ranks as medium-sized. The genes are TRBV3-1 and TRBJ2-5; D is tentatively TRBD1 or TRBD2 (5 bases each). The V gene's germline CDR1 is LGHDT and CDR2 YNNKEL (reference sequence). The CDR3 runs to 14 residues. Between the trimmed V and J ends, which lost 0 bases and 7 bases, there was a span of 12 bases. The CDR3 sequence: CASSQERGYGTQYF. CDR3 nucleotide sequence: TGTGCCAGCAGCCAAGAACGGGGCTACGGGACCCAGTACTTC.

The table lists this clonotype with many counts. This sequence joins TRBV6-5 and TRBJ2-2; weak D call: TRBD1 (6 bases). Germline CDR1 MNHEY, CDR2 SVGAGI. This CDR3 is 14 amino acids long. The germline V and J ends were trimmed by 7 bases and 6 bases, with 15 bases remaining between them. DNA of the CDR3: TGTGCCAGCACGGCGGCAGGGGCGGCCGGGGAGCTGTTTTTT. The encoded protein is CASTAAGAAGELFF.

This clonotype was seen many times. V gene TRBV7-6 combines with J gene TRBJ2-7; TRBD2 is a possible D gene (5 bases). Germline CDR1 and CDR2: SGHVS and FNYEAQ. V shed 2 bases and J shed 5 bases, with 10 bases lying between them. The length of the CDR3 is 13 residues. The CDR3 protein is CASSLSGVDEQYF. In DNA, the CDR3 is TGTGCCAGCAGCTTATCCGGGGTCGACGAGCAGTACTTC.

This clonotype was seen repeatedly, ten times or more. The genes are TRBV7-2 and TRBJ1-3, with a weak D call TRBD1 (5 bases). The V gene lost 5 bases and the J gene lost 0 bases, with 17 bases spanning the gap. This CDR3 spans 17 amino acids. Germline V lookup: CDR1 SGHTA, CDR2 FQGNSA. The CDR3 sequence: CASSLLGASSSGNTIYF. CDR3 sequence (DNA): TGTGCCAGCAGCCTCTTAGGGGCCTCGAGCTCTGGAAACACCATATATTTT.

The table lists this clonotype with a few counts. This chain uses TRBV13 with TRBJ1-1; 10 nucleotides line up with TRBD1. Trimming took 5 bases from V and 0 from J; bases not matched to a gene: 6. The CDR3 is 16 residues long. Germline V lookup: CDR1 PRHDT, CDR2 FYEKMQ (reference sequence). The CDR3 region has the DNA TGTGCCAGCAGCGCAGGGACAGGGGATATGAACACTGAAGCTTTCTTT. As protein: CASSAGTGDMNTEAFF.

This clonotype was observed many times. The rearrangement links TRBV7-9 to TRBJ2-1; 10 bases agree with TRBD2. V trimming: 5 bases; J trimming: 9 bases; junction bases outside the gene matches: 7. The germline CDR1 and CDR2 sequences are SEHNR and FQNEAQ (reference sequence). The length of the CDR3 is 14 residues. The chain's CDR3 is CASSRAGGPGEQFF. As DNA, the CDR3 is TGTGCCAGCAGCCGAGCGGGGGGGCCTGGTGAGCAGTTCTTC.

This clonotype has ten or more counts. The CDR3 protein is CSVAGGGGYTF. CDR3 coding DNA: TGCAGCGTTGCAGGGGGTGGTGGCTACACCTTC. This sequence joins TRBV29-1 and TRBJ1-2; 7 bases map to TRBD1. Germline CDR1 reads SQVTM; CDR2 reads ANQGSEA. V was pared by 4 bases and J by 7 bases, with 3 bases of the junction left unmatched. The CDR3 is 11 residues long.